The 22 T cell receptor beta chains given below trace back to one sample, sequenced in a study of OX40 agonist ivuxolimab in advanced cancers. Using immunoSEQ multiplex PCR, the repertoire was profiled, and TCRdb retains in-frame clones only, with some absent. The table records under 80,000 clones, approximately 86% of them present only once. The sequences come from CD4+ or CD8+ T cells sorted from blood, collected in a trial of the OX40 agonist ivuxolimab. All receptors come from an adult with an advanced solid tumor such as melanoma, head and neck, liver or kidney cancer.

V is TRBV19 and J is TRBJ1-3; no clear D gene. Germline CDR1 and CDR2: LNHDA and SQIVND (reference sequence). CDR3 length equals 15 residues. Trimming took 3 bases from V and 7 from J, leaving 16 bases between them. The CDR3 DNA sequence: TGTGCCAGTAGTATTGTGGCCTTAAAAGAGAACACCATATATTTT. Its protein product is CASSIVALKENTIYF.

This chain uses TRBV19 with TRBJ2-7, with 10 bases identical to TRBD2. The CDR3 has 13 residues. The germline CDR1 and CDR2 sequences are LNHDA and SQIVND (reference sequence). V trimming: 9 bases; J trimming: 3 bases; junction bases outside the gene matches: 5. CDR3: CASGTSAYYEQYF. The CDR3 region has the DNA TGTGCCAGCGGGACTAGCGCCTACTACGAGCAGTACTTC.

The J gene is TRBJ2-3, the V gene TRBV10-1; D remains unclear. V dropped 3 bases and J dropped 2 bases, with 6 bases sitting between them. CDR3 length: 13 amino acids. The germline gives CDR1 WNHNN, CDR2 SYGVQD (reference sequence). The CDR3 DNA reads as TGCGCCAGCAGTGAAAGGGTCACAGATACGCAGTATTTT. Translated, it gives CASSERVTDTQYF.

The V call is TRBV7-9, the J call TRBJ1-4; maybe TRBD1 (5 bases). This CDR3 spans 15 amino acids. V lost 1 base, J lost 8 bases, and 14 bases lay in between. Per germline, CDR1 SEHNR and CDR2 FQNEAQ (reference sequence). The CDR3 nucleotides are TGTGCCAGCAGCTTAGGGGACGGGGGACGGGAAAAACTGTTTTTT. Protein: CASSLGDGGREKLFF.

The CDR3 loop is CASSLSGANQPQHF. The CDR3 DNA follows: TGCGCCAGCAGCTTGTCAGGGGCCAATCAGCCCCAGCATTTT. V is TRBV5-1 and J is TRBJ1-5; possible D gene TRBD1, 6 bases. Germline CDR1 and CDR2: SGHRS and YFSETQ. The germline V and J ends were trimmed by 1 base and 3 bases, with 8 bases remaining between them. CDR3 size: 14 residues.

This clone was picked up one time. The chain employs TRBV5-6 and TRBJ1-2; 7 bases line up with TRBD1. After removal of 4 bases from V and 0 bases from J, the junction contained 3 bases not matched to a gene. CDR1 is SGHDT and CDR2 is YYEEEE in the germline V gene. The CDR3 totals 14 residues. In DNA, the CDR3 is TGTGCCAGCAGCCGGGACAGAGCTAACTATGGCTACACCTTC. Translation gives CASSRDRANYGYTF.

With regard to this clone: The DNA is omitted, as the CDR3 cannot be located on it reliably, and the CDR3 follows TCRdb's listing. This chain uses TRBV19 with TRBJ2-3. Germline V gene sequence: CDR1 LNHDA, CDR2 SQIVND (reference sequence). The CDR3 is 14 residues long, ends included. This chain's CDR3 is CASSSGPATDTQYF.

The J gene is TRBJ2-2, the V gene TRBV7-2, with D maybe TRBD2 (7 bases). The germline V gene has CDR1 SGHTA and CDR2 FQGNSA. The V and J ends lost 7 bases and 7 bases respectively, with 25 bases between them. This CDR3 is built from 17 residues. The CDR3: CASTTPLGGGHGGELFF. Here the CDR3 DNA reads TGTGCCAGCACCACTCCTCTGGGGGGGGGCCATGGCGGGGAGCTGTTTTTT.

The CDR3: CASSFTSGTDTQYF. The DNA for the CDR3 is TGTGCCAGCAGTTTTACTAGCGGCACAGATACGCAGTATTTT. V is TRBV6-5 and J is TRBJ2-3; 7 bases align to TRBD2. CDR1 and CDR2 (germline): MNHEY, SVGAGI. V trimming: 4 bases; J trimming: 1 base; junction bases outside the gene matches: 2. CDR3 length: 14 amino acids.

This chain uses TRBV6-5 with TRBJ2-7, with D uncertain. V was pared by 6 bases and J by 4 bases, with 7 bases between. This CDR3 is 11 amino acids long. Germline V gives CDR1 MNHEY, CDR2 SVGAGI. The CDR3 loop reads CASRDVYEQYF. The CDR3 nucleotides read TGTGCCAGCAGGGATGTTTACGAGCAGTACTTC.

This rearrangement joins TRBV20-1 to TRBJ1-2; weak D call: TRBD1 (6 bases). The germline V gene encodes CDR1 DFQATT and CDR2 SNEGSKA (reference sequence). There are 11 residues in the CDR3. The ends were cut back, 4 bases at V and 8 bases at J, with 11 bases in the middle. CDR3 DNA: TGCAGTGCTATTACAGGGTTGGGCTACACCTTC. Its translation: CSAITGLGYTF.

This clone was seen only a few times. This chain connects TRBV5-1 to TRBJ2-7; TRBD1 aligns across 9 bases. J gave up 7 bases and V 4 bases, and 18 bases lay outside the gene matches. This CDR3 contains 17 residues. The germline CDR1 and CDR2 sequences are SGHRS and YFSETQ. The CDR3 sequence is CASSPEGVGQGLSEQYF. CDR3 DNA sequence: TGCGCCAGCAGCCCCGAGGGCGTGGGACAGGGCTTGTCGGAGCAGTACTTC.

This chain links TRBV30 with TRBJ1-1; 7 bases are a match to TRBD1. This CDR3 region has 12 residues. CDR1 is GTSNPN, CDR2 SVGIG, per germline (reference sequence). The CDR3 here is CAWDRQHTEAFF. DNA of the CDR3: TGTGCGTGGGACAGACAGCACACTGAAGCTTTCTTT.

The DNA of the CDR3 is TGTGCCTGGAGCGGAAGAAGATACAATGAGCAGTTCTTC. This codes for CAWSGRRYNEQFF. This chain uses TRBV30 with TRBJ2-1; D is unresolved. This CDR3 spans 13 amino acids. Per germline, CDR1 GTSNPN and CDR2 SVGIG (reference sequence). Trimming took 3 bases from V and 4 from J, leaving 10 bases between them.

This clone was recorded a few times. The V gene is TRBV11-3, the J gene TRBJ1-1, with D perhaps matching TRBD1 (5 bases). The V end lost 3 bases, the J end lost 3 bases, and 8 bases lay between the germline ends. The CDR3 loop spans 13 amino acids. Germline V gene data show CDR1 as SGHNT and CDR2 as YENEEA. The chain's CDR3 is CASSFSRDTEAFF. The CDR3 nucleotides read TGTGCCAGCAGCTTCTCCAGGGACACTGAAGCTTTCTTT.

The chain links TRBV10-2 to TRBJ2-3; 11 bases align to TRBD2. Germline V gene sequence: CDR1 WSHSY, CDR2 SAAADI. This CDR3 has 14 residues. J gave up 8 bases and V 7 bases, and 8 bases lay outside the gene matches. The CDR3 DNA reads as TGCGCCAGCAAGGCTAGCGGGGGGAGAAGTACGCAGTATTTT. Protein product: CASKASGGRSTQYF.

The rearrangement joins TRBV6-5 to TRBJ2-1, with 7 bases that match TRBD2. This CDR3 region has 16 residues. Germline loops: CDR1 MNHEY, CDR2 SVGAGI. Trimming removed 3 bases from V and 1 base from J; junction bases left unmatched: 6. The CDR3 DNA is TGTGCCAGCAGTTATCTGACTAGCTGGTCCTACAATGAGCAGTTCTTC. Its translation is CASSYLTSWSYNEQFF.

Written as DNA, the CDR3 is TGTGCCAGCAGCCCGGGACTGCTTAACTATGGCTACACCTTC. Translating it yields CASSPGLLNYGYTF. The chain carries TRBV7-2 and TRBJ1-2; a possible D gene is TRBD1 (5 bases). Trimming removed 5 bases at V and 1 base at J, with 11 bases between. CDR1 is SGHTA, CDR2 FQGNSA, per germline. CDR3 size: 14 residues.

The DNA for the CDR3 is TGTGCCAGCCGGAATGCGGGGGGTACGAACACTGAAGCTTTCTTT. This encodes CASRNAGGTNTEAFF. The chain joins TRBV6-6 to TRBJ1-1, with D maybe TRBD1 (5 bases). Trimming removed 8 bases at V and 1 base at J, with 17 bases between. The CDR3 runs 15 residues. The germline CDR1 and CDR2 sequences are MNHNY and SVGAGI (reference sequence).

CDR3 residues: CASSRDRGRNGDYGYTF. CDR3 DNA sequence: TGTGCCAGCTCTAGGGACAGGGGGCGAAATGGCGACTATGGCTACACCTTC. This sequence joins TRBV5-6 and TRBJ1-2; 12 nucleotides agree with TRBD1. The CDR3 totals 17 residues. V lost 7 bases and J lost 3; bases outside the gene matches: 13. The germline CDR1 and CDR2 sequences are SGHDT and YYEEEE.

This clone was found once. The rearrangement joins TRBV6-5 to TRBJ2-1, with a tentative D call TRBD1 (5 bases). The CDR3 length is 12 residues. V shed 5 bases and J shed 6 bases, with 8 bases lying between them. The germline V gene encodes CDR1 MNHEY and CDR2 SVGAGI. In DNA, the CDR3 is TGTGCCAGCAGTCCCAGGGCCAATGAGCAGTTCTTC. Its translation is CASSPRANEQFF.

The gene calls are TRBV6-1 and TRBJ1-2, with D perhaps TRBD1 (5 bases). Germline V lookup: CDR1 MNHNS, CDR2 SASEGT. The CDR3 runs to 15 residues. V was trimmed by 3 bases and J by 4 bases, leaving 15 bases between them. DNA of the CDR3: TGTGCCAGCAGTGAGGGCGCAGTGGGGACCTATGGCTACACCTTC. Translation: CASSEGAVGTYGYTF.